The sequence of this T cell receptor beta chain was determined in a study of T cell responses to AZD1222 COVID-19 vaccine. The ends were cut back, 7 bases at V and 2 bases at J, with 9 bases in the middle. There are 11 residues in the CDR3. Germline V lookup: CDR1 DFQATT, CDR2 SNEGSKA (reference sequence). Repertoires were generated with immunoSEQ multiplex PCR, while TCRdb's copy carries only in-frame clones and drops some. This table has 65,000 to 90,000 clones, about 90% appearing once. Material: peripheral blood, obtained 28 days after the second AZD1222 dose. The TCR was taken from an adult who received the AZD1222 COVID-19 vaccine. The rearrangement uses TRBV20-1 and TRBJ2-7; no clear D gene. CDR3 protein: CSDRATYEQYF. In DNA form, the CDR3 reads TGCAGTGACCGGGCAACCTACGAGCAGTACTTC.